Below are 21 T cell receptor beta chains sequenced from a single sample in a study of siplizumab effects on memory and regulatory T cells. Data came from immunoSEQ multiplex PCR; TCRdb stores just in-frame clones and leaves some out. The repertoire includes about 99,000 clones, about 94% of them detected once, and around 0.62% sits in the top ten. The sample consisted of Tregs sorted from blood. These TCRs come from a human donor in good health.

This rearrangement joins TRBV5-1 to TRBJ2-5; D may be TRBD1 (5 bases). The germline V gene has CDR1 SGHRS and CDR2 YFSETQ. The CDR3 runs to 14 residues. The germline V and J ends were trimmed by 0 bases and 4 bases, with 10 bases remaining between them. This chain's CDR3 is CASSLVGQGETQYF. CDR3 DNA sequence: TGCGCCAGCAGCTTGGTCGGGCAGGGAGAGACCCAGTACTTC. The whole variable domain, filled in from reference TRBV5-1 and TRBJ2-5, reads KAGVTQTPRYLIKTRGQQVTLSCSPISGHRSVSWYQQTPGQGLQFLFEYFSETQRNKGNFPGRFSGRQFSNSRSEMNVSTLELGDSALYLCASSLVGQGETQYFGPGTRLLVL.

In its sample, this clone was seen a few times. This sequence joins TRBV4-3 and TRBJ1-1; unclear D gene. V lost 1 base, J lost 3 bases, and 6 bases lay in between. From germline, CDR1 is LGHNA and CDR2 YSLEER. The CDR3 runs 13 residues. The DNA for the CDR3 is TGCGCCAGCAGCCAAGTGCGAGACACTGAAGCTTTCTTT. Amino acids: CASSQVRDTEAFF.

The CDR3 DNA reads TGTGCCAGCTCACCAACTACGGCCCTAAGCTCCTACGAGCAGTACTTC. It specifies CASSPTTALSSYEQYF. The chain is built from TRBV18 and TRBJ2-7; D remains unclear. The CDR3 totals 16 residues. Germline lookup yields CDR1 KGHSH and CDR2 LQKENI. V was pared by 2 bases and J by 0 bases, with 14 bases between.

The V call is TRBV6-6, the J call TRBJ1-3; 7 bases fit TRBD1. Looked up from germline, CDR1 is MNHNY and CDR2 is SVGAGI (reference sequence). This CDR3 comprises 13 residues. Trimming removed 7 bases from V and 2 bases from J; junction bases left unmatched: 2. The CDR3 DNA sequence: TGTGCCAGCATCAGGGGGGCTGGAAACACCATATATTTT. Amino acid sequence: CASIRGAGNTIYF.

The chain has TRBV5-4 and TRBJ2-1; D is possibly TRBD1 (5 bases). Germline V lookup: CDR1 SGHNT, CDR2 YYREEE (reference sequence). Trimming left V 0 bases short and J 14 bases short, with 18 bases between. The CDR3 covers 14 residues. The CDR3 region is CASSLARSGAREFF. CDR3 nucleotide sequence: TGTGCCAGCAGCTTGGCCCGGTCTGGGGCTAGGGAGTTCTTC.

V and J are TRBV19 and TRBJ2-1, with D perhaps matching TRBD2 (6 bases). The ends were cut back, 3 bases at V and 4 bases at J, with 10 bases in the middle. This CDR3 contains 14 residues. Germline lookup yields CDR1 LNHDA and CDR2 SQIVND (reference sequence). CDR3 bases: TGTGCCAGTAGTATTGGACTACTTTACAATGAGCAGTTCTTC. Residues: CASSIGLLYNEQFF.

In its sample, this clone was seen once. The genes are TRBV30 and TRBJ1-5; D perhaps matches TRBD1 (6 bases). The CDR3 totals 16 residues. With 2 bases removed from V and 3 bases from J, the gap between germline ends came to 17 bases. Per the germline V gene, CDR1 is GTSNPN and CDR2 is SVGIG (reference sequence). The CDR3 sequence: CAWSRGAIVNNQPQHF. The CDR3 nucleotides are TGTGCCTGGAGTCGGGGGGCGATAGTAAACAATCAGCCCCAGCATTTT.

The CDR3, as DNA: TGCGCCAGCAGCCAAGAAAAGGGGCTCGACTCAATCCGGGGGTACGAGCAGTACTTC. It codes for CASSQEKGLDSIRGYEQYF. The chain has TRBV4-1 and TRBJ2-7, with D possibly matching TRBD2 (6 bases). V lost 0 bases and J 4 bases, leaving 25 bases between the germline ends. The CDR3 has 19 residues. The germline V gene encodes CDR1 MGHRA and CDR2 YSYEKL.

The chain links TRBV9 to TRBJ2-1, with 7 nucleotides matching TRBD2. After removal of 3 bases from V and 6 bases from J, the junction contained 0 bases not matched to a gene. Germline-derived CDR1 and CDR2 are SGDLS and YYNGEE. CDR3 size: 12 residues. CDR3 sequence: CASSGEGNEQFF. The CDR3 DNA reads as TGTGCCAGCAGCGGGGAGGGCAATGAGCAGTTCTTC.

The chain combines TRBV5-8 with TRBJ2-5; D might be TRBD1 (5 bases). The V end lost 1 base, the J end lost 1 base, and 11 bases lay between the germline ends. In germline, CDR1 is SGHTS, CDR2 YDEGEE. The CDR3 covers 15 residues. This CDR3 reads CASSLWGRAQETQYF. CDR3 in DNA: TGTGCCAGCAGCTTGTGGGGCAGAGCCCAAGAGACCCAGTACTTC. Together with reference TRBV5-8 and TRBJ2-5, the CDR3 gives the full variable domain: EAGVTQSPTHLIKTRGQQATLRCSPISGHTSVYWYQQALGLGLQFLLWYDEGEERNRGNFPPRFSGRQFPNYSSELNVNALELEDSALYLCASSLWGRAQETQYFGPGTRLLVL.

J is TRBJ2-5 and V is TRBV10-2, with unresolved D. Trimming cost V 6 bases and J 5 bases, with 7 bases left between them. This CDR3 comprises 11 residues. In germline, CDR1 is WSHSY, CDR2 SAAADI. The CDR3 region is CASSPSETQYF. The CDR3 DNA sequence: TGCGCCAGCAGCCCCTCGGAGACCCAGTACTTC.

The chain couples TRBV9 to TRBJ2-7; the D call may be TRBD1 or TRBD2 (5 bases each). The CDR3 runs 14 residues. Germline CDR1 reads SGDLS; CDR2 reads YYNGEE. V shed 4 bases and J shed 2 bases, with 13 bases lying between them. CDR3 residues: CASSFRGDPYEQYF. The CDR3 nucleotides read TGTGCCAGCAGCTTCAGAGGGGATCCCTACGAGCAGTACTTC.

The CDR3 reads CASSQTGERFF. CDR3 sequence (DNA): TGCGCCAGCAGCCAGACTGGTGAGAGGTTCTTC. V usage is TRBV5-1 and J usage is TRBJ2-1; no reliable D call. The germline V gene has CDR1 SGHRS and CDR2 YFSETQ. V lost 4 bases, J lost 15 bases, and 14 bases lay in between. This CDR3 has 11 amino acids.

This clone was detected only once. The rearrangement links TRBV6-1 to TRBJ2-3; D remains ambiguous. The CDR3 consists of 17 residues. Germline lookup yields CDR1 MNHNS and CDR2 SASEGT. Between the trimmed V and J ends, which lost 1 base and 0 bases, there was a span of 14 bases. CDR3 DNA sequence: TGTGCCAGCAGTGAAGTTGGGTCCCTGGGGAGCACAGATACGCAGTATTTT. This sequence encodes CASSEVGSLGSTDTQYF.

This sequence joins TRBV6-6 and TRBJ1-6, with D possibly being TRBD1 (5 bases). Germline V gene data show CDR1 as MNHNY and CDR2 as SVGAGI (reference sequence). Trimming left V 5 bases short and J 7 bases short, with 15 bases between. The CDR3 loop spans 15 amino acids. The CDR3 sequence: CASSQLGTENSPLHF. CDR3 nucleotide sequence: TGTGCCAGCAGTCAGCTCGGGACGGAGAATTCACCCCTCCACTTT.

This clone was observed a handful of times. The rearrangement joins TRBV18 to TRBJ1-2; 8 bases agree with TRBD1. The CDR3 is 14 amino acids. Trimming took 1 base from V and 8 from J; bases not matched to a gene: 6. Germline CDR1 reads KGHSH; CDR2 reads LQKENI. The CDR3 DNA reads as TGTGCCAGCTCACCACAAGGACAGGGAAGAGGCTACACCTTC. This translates into CASSPQGQGRGYTF.

The chain links TRBV9 to TRBJ1-2, with 7 bases fitting TRBD1. This CDR3 region has 15 residues. Trimming took 3 bases from V and 8 from J; bases not matched to a gene: 13. Germline V gives CDR1 SGDLS, CDR2 YYNGEE. Written as DNA, the CDR3 is TGTGCCAGCAGCGCCTTAGCGGACAGGCACCTCGGCTACACCTTC. Its translation is CASSALADRHLGYTF.

CDR3 region: CASSPRLNRNYGYTF. The CDR3 DNA reads TGTGCCAGCAGCCCTAGACTGAATAGGAACTATGGCTACACCTTC. The V and J genes are TRBV2 and TRBJ1-2; D is unresolved. The CDR3 is 15 residues long. V lost 6 bases to trimming and J lost 2 bases, with 16 bases between them. Germline V lookup: CDR1 SNHLY, CDR2 FYNNEI.

The genes are TRBV7-3 and TRBJ2-3; tentative D call: TRBD2 (6 bases). V dropped 3 bases and J dropped 4 bases, with 14 bases sitting between them. CDR3 length equals 15 residues. Looked up from germline, CDR1 is SGHTA and CDR2 is FQGTGA. The CDR3 is CASSLTSARADTQYF. The CDR3 DNA reads TGTGCCAGCAGCTTGACTAGTGCCCGGGCAGATACGCAGTATTTT.

This sequence joins TRBV5-4 and TRBJ2-7, with D perhaps TRBD1 (6 bases). Trimming took off 3 bases at V and 4 bases at J, with 17 bases between the two ends. Germline lookup yields CDR1 SGHNT and CDR2 YYREEE (reference sequence). The CDR3 extends over 15 amino acids. Written as DNA, the CDR3 is TGTGCCAGCAGCTCACGTTCGACAGGACGGTACGAGCAGTACTTC. Translation gives CASSSRSTGRYEQYF.

V usage is TRBV6-6 and J usage is TRBJ2-7, with 7 bases fitting TRBD2. Germline CDR1 and CDR2: MNHNY and SVGAGI (reference sequence). V lost 2 bases, J lost 7 bases, and 5 bases stayed unmatched. The CDR3 extends over 13 amino acids. This CDR3 is CASSYTSVEEQYF. Written as DNA, the CDR3 is TGTGCCAGCAGTTACACTAGCGTCGAAGAGCAGTACTTC.